This T cell receptor beta chain was sequenced during a study of T cell responses to AZD1222 COVID-19 vaccine. Findings and limits, study-wide: Increased Spike-specific TCR breadth and depth were observed after two AZD1222 doses. Reports indicate that nearly half of spike-specific TCRs are directed at unmutated variant regions. Just a handful of AZD1222 recipients were seropositive at baseline. The donor group comprised mostly white British people and more females; the analysis possibly underestimated clonal diversity.

Measured with immunoSEQ multiplex PCR; TCRdb has only the in-frame clones, and not every one. The table has approximately 200,000 clones, around 87% seen once. Concerning this clone: Its antigen is as yet unknown.

The germline CDR1 and CDR2 sequences are SGHVS and FQNEAQ. The CDR3 runs to 13 residues. The V and J ends lost 1 base and 8 bases respectively, with 8 bases between them. Specimen: peripheral blood, collected on day 0 of MenACWY control vaccination. The chain couples TRBV7-8 to TRBJ1-4; D is possibly TRBD1 (5 bases). The TCR sequence derives from an adult in good health. The CDR3 sequence is CASSLGAGEKLFF. CDR3 coding DNA: TGTGCCAGCAGCTTAGGGGCAGGGGAAAAACTGTTTTTT.